What follows are 5 T cell receptor beta chains derived from one specimen sequenced in a study of blood T cell repertoires in COVID-19. Assay: immunoSEQ multiplex PCR; the TCRdb copy retains only in-frame clones and omits some. The repertoire holds 260,000 or so clones, with roughly 87% as singletons. The source material was PBMCs or T cells enriched from blood (not recorded which). Receptors were obtained from a woman in her 30s with acute COVID-19.

The chain carries TRBV3-1 (or the pseudogene TRBV3-2) and TRBJ2-7, with D tentatively TRBD1 (6 bases). The CDR3 is 16 residues long. From germline, CDR1 is LGHDT and CDR2 YNNKEL (reference sequence). V lost 1 base and J lost 2, with 15 bases in between. The DNA for the CDR3 is TGTGCCAGCAGCCAAGGTTTCAGGGGTGGTACCTACGAGCAGTACTTC. It specifies CASSQGFRGGTYEQYF.

The CDR3 DNA follows: TGTGCCATCAGTGAGTCGCGACAAGGGACATGGACAACTAATGAAAAACTGTTTTTT. Protein sequence: CAISESRQGTWTTNEKLFF. The chain links TRBV10-3 to TRBJ1-4; D perhaps matches TRBD1 (6 bases). In germline, CDR1 is ENHRY, CDR2 SYGVKD. V dropped 0 bases and J dropped 0 bases, with 17 bases sitting between them. The length of the CDR3 is 19 residues.

The chain uses TRBV18 and TRBJ1-5; weak D call: TRBD1 (6 bases). The V gene lost 6 bases and the J gene lost 2 bases, with 11 bases spanning the gap. The CDR3 runs 14 residues. In germline, CDR1 is KGHSH, CDR2 LQKENI. The CDR3 bases are TGTGCCAGCTCGCCAGGGGAGGGCAATCAGCCCCAGCATTTT. It translates to CASSPGEGNQPQHF.

V and J are TRBV4-3 and TRBJ2-1; D gene unclear. V gave up 0 bases and J gave up 6 bases, with 15 bases separating them. In germline, CDR1 is LGHNA, CDR2 YSLEER. The CDR3 has 16 amino acids. In DNA, the CDR3 is TGCGCCAGCAGCCAAGATCGGGTAATGGTGGGCAATGAGCAGTTCTTC. It encodes CASSQDRVMVGNEQFF.

This rearrangement joins TRBV3-1 (or the pseudogene TRBV3-2) to TRBJ2-2; a possible D gene is TRBD1 (6 bases). The CDR3 consists of 16 residues. In germline, CDR1 is LGHDT, CDR2 YNNKEL (reference sequence). V was pared by 0 bases and J by 5 bases, with 13 bases between. CDR3 sequence: CASSQEGQRWTGELFF. CDR3 in DNA: TGTGCCAGCAGCCAAGAGGGACAACGGTGGACCGGGGAGCTGTTTTTT.